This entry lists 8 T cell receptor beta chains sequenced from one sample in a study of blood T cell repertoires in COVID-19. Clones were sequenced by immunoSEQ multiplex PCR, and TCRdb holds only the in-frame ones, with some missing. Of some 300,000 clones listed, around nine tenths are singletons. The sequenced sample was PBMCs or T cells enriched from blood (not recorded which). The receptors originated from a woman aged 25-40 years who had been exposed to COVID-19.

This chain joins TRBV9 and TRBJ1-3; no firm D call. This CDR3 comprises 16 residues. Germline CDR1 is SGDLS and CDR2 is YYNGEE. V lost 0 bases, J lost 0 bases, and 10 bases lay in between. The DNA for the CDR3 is TGTGCCAGCAGCGTAGGAGGCAGCTACTCTGGAAACACCATATATTTT. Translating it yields CASSVGGSYSGNTIYF.

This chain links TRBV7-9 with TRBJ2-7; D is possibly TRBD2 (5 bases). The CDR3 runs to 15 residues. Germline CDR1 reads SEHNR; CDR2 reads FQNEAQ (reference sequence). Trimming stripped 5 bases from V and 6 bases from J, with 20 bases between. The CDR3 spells CASSPTWRLGREQYF. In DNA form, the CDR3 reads TGTGCCAGCAGCCCCACCTGGAGGCTGGGTCGCGAGCAGTACTTC.

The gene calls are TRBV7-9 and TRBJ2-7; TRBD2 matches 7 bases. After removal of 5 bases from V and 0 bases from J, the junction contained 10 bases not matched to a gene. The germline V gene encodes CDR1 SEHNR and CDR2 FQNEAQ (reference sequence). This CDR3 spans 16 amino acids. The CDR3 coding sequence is TGTGCCAGCAGCCCCCTGGGGGGGTCAAGCTCCTACGAGCAGTACTTC. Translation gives CASSPLGGSSSYEQYF.

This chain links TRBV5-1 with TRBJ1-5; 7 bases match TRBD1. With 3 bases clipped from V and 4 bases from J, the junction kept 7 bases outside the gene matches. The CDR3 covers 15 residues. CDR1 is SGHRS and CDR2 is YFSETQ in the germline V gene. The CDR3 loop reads CASSWGPGQNQPQHF. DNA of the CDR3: TGCGCCAGCAGCTGGGGACCGGGACAGAATCAGCCCCAGCATTTT.

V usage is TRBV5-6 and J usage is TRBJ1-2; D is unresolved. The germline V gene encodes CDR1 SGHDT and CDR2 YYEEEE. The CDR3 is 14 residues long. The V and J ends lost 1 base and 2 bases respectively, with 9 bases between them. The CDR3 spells CASSLRGDNYGYTF. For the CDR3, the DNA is TGTGCCAGCAGCTTGCGGGGAGACAACTATGGCTACACCTTC.

The CDR3 coding sequence is TGTGCCAGTAGTTCGGCCCCGGGACAGGGCTATGGCTACACCTTC. It is translated as CASSSAPGQGYGYTF. V is TRBV19 and J is TRBJ1-2; 9 positions agree with TRBD1. Trimming at V came to 5 bases and at J to 4 bases, leaving 8 bases not matched to a gene. This CDR3 contains 15 residues. Germline V gives CDR1 LNHDA, CDR2 SQIVND (reference sequence).

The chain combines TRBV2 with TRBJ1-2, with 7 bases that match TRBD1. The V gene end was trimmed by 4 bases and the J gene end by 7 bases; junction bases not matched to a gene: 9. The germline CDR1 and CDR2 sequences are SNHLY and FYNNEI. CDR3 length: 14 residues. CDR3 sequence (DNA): TGTGCCAGCAGTGTGGAAAGGGGGCGCGGTGGCTACACCTTC. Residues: CASSVERGRGGYTF.

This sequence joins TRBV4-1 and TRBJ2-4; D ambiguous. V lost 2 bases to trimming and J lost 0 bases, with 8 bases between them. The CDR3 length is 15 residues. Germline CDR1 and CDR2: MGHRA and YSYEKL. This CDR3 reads CASSQSKLAKNIQYF. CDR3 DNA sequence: TGCGCCAGCAGCCAATCAAAGCTAGCCAAAAACATTCAGTACTTC.